The 23 T cell receptor beta chains given below trace back to one sample, sequenced in a study of blood T cell repertoires in COVID-19. Profiled with immunoSEQ multiplex PCR; TCRdb holds only in-frame clones, not every one. The sample has roughly 380,000 clones, about 87% seen once. Specimen: PBMCs or T cells enriched from blood (not recorded which). All receptors derive from a man aged 30 to 45 who had recovered from COVID-19.

Here the CDR3 reads CASSDSFDTEAFF. As DNA, the CDR3 is TGTGCCAGCAGTGACTCGTTCGACACTGAAGCTTTCTTT. The chain uses TRBV6-4 and TRBJ1-1; D ambiguous. In germline, CDR1 is MRHNA, CDR2 SNTAGT. Trimming cost V 0 bases and J 3 bases, with 5 bases left between them. CDR3 length: 13 residues.

V usage is TRBV6-5 and J usage is TRBJ1-5; 7 nucleotides agree with TRBD1. Germline lookup yields CDR1 MNHEY and CDR2 SVGAGI. The CDR3 length is 14 residues. V gave up 7 bases and J gave up 5 bases; unmatched junction bases: 8. The DNA of the CDR3 is TGTGCCAGCACTACAGGGGCTGGGGATCAGCCCCAGCATTTT. Its translation: CASTTGAGDQPQHF.

The chain recombines TRBV18 with TRBJ2-5; TRBD1 might be the D (5 bases). The CDR3 spans 14 residues. The germline CDR1 and CDR2 sequences are KGHSH and LQKENI. V lost 1 base, J lost 4 bases, and 10 bases lay in between. In DNA, the CDR3 is TGTGCCAGCTCACCACAACTGGGGCCAGAGACCCAGTACTTC. Amino acid sequence: CASSPQLGPETQYF. The entire variable domain, with the rest obtained from reference TRBV18 and TRBJ2-5, is as follows: NAGVMQNPRHLVRRRGQEARLRCSPMKGHSHVYWYRQLPEEGLKFMVYLQKENIIDESGMPKERFSAEFPKEGPSILRIQQVVRGDSAAYFCASSPQLGPETQYFGPGTRLLVL.

The chain joins TRBV5-5 to TRBJ2-5, with D perhaps TRBD2 (6 bases). The CDR3 contains 15 residues. Trimming took off 0 bases at V and 1 base at J, with 10 bases between the two ends. Germline loops: CDR1 SGHKS, CDR2 YYEKEE (reference sequence). The CDR3 spells CASSLDPGGQETQYF. The CDR3 DNA is TGTGCCAGCAGCTTGGATCCCGGGGGCCAAGAGACCCAGTACTTC.

Concerning this clone: Other DNA sequences in the sample encode the same CDR3. The gene calls are TRBV30 and TRBJ1-6; D is ambiguous. This CDR3 spans 15 amino acids. Trimming cost V 0 bases and J 0 bases, with 6 bases left between them. CDR1 and CDR2 from the germline V gene are GTSNPN and SVGIG (reference sequence). The CDR3: CAWSVGSSYNSPLHF. The CDR3 DNA sequence: TGTGCCTGGAGTGTCGGGAGCTCCTATAATTCACCCCTCCACTTT.

The V call is TRBV25-1, the J call TRBJ1-1; perhaps TRBD1 as D (5 bases). This CDR3 is 13 amino acids long. Trimming took 7 bases from V and 0 from J, leaving 9 bases between them. Germline values: CDR1 MGHDK, CDR2 SYGVNS. CDR3 region: CASMGTMNTEAFF. CDR3 sequence (DNA): TGTGCCAGCATGGGGACTATGAACACTGAAGCTTTCTTT.

This clone came up a few times. The chain is built from TRBV18 and TRBJ1-6, with a tentative D call TRBD1 (5 bases). The ends were cut back, 4 bases at V and 7 bases at J, with 11 bases in the middle. The germline gives CDR1 KGHSH, CDR2 LQKENI. CDR3 length: 14 residues. CDR3: CASSLQGGNSPLHF. The CDR3 DNA reads TGTGCCAGCTCACTTCAGGGAGGGAATTCACCCCTCCACTTT.

The chain couples TRBV27 to TRBJ1-1, with D possibly matching TRBD1 (6 bases). Trimming pared 6 bases from V and 1 base from J, leaving 12 bases between. The germline V gene has CDR1 MNHEY and CDR2 SMNVEV (reference sequence). The CDR3 is 14 residues long. The CDR3: CASRIQGRNTEAFF. The CDR3 nucleotides read TGTGCCAGCAGGATACAGGGTAGGAACACTGAAGCTTTCTTT.

The V and J genes are TRBV9 and TRBJ1-5, with a possible D match to TRBD1 (5 bases). Germline CDR1 and CDR2: SGDLS and YYNGEE. The CDR3 spans 17 residues. Deletions cut 0 bases from V and 1 base from J, with 14 bases between. Here the CDR3 DNA reads TGTGCCAGCAGCGTAGATGTCCCGGGGGGAAGCAATCAGCCCCAGCATTTT. As protein: CASSVDVPGGSNQPQHF.

The V gene is TRBV9, the J gene TRBJ2-3; 8 bases match TRBD2. Germline V CDR1 and CDR2: SGDLS, YYNGEE. Trimming cost V 3 bases and J 6 bases; bases outside gene matches: 12. The CDR3 runs 16 residues. CDR3 bases: TGTGCCAGCAGCGCCCCCGGGACTAGTCTTGGGGATACGCAGTATTTT. It specifies CASSAPGTSLGDTQYF.

This clone was counted once. The chain recombines TRBV5-1 with TRBJ1-3; D call uncertain. CDR1 is SGHRS, CDR2 YFSETQ, per germline. The CDR3 totals 14 residues. With 0 bases removed from V and 8 bases from J, the gap between germline ends came to 12 bases. This chain's CDR3 is CASSLAVSGDTIYF. CDR3 DNA sequence: TGCGCCAGCAGCTTGGCCGTAAGCGGGGACACCATATATTTT.

The V gene is TRBV5-1, the J gene TRBJ2-5; 12 bases agree with TRBD2. V was clipped by 5 bases and J by 4 bases; unmatched bases: 12. This CDR3 contains 17 residues. Germline CDR1 and CDR2: SGHRS and YFSETQ. The CDR3 reads CASSQRNLAGGRETQYF. CDR3 sequence (DNA): TGCGCCAGCAGTCAAAGAAACCTAGCGGGGGGGCGAGAGACCCAGTACTTC.

The CDR3 region has the DNA TGTGCCAGCAAGGAGGGATGGTCCAATGAGCAGTTCTTC. This codes for CASKEGWSNEQFF. V and J are TRBV6-5 and TRBJ2-1; TRBD2 is a possible D gene (6 bases). The CDR3 consists of 13 residues. Trimming took 7 bases from V and 6 from J, leaving 13 bases between them. CDR1 and CDR2 from the germline V gene are MNHEY and SVGAGI.

The chain recombines TRBV18 with TRBJ2-2; D is possibly TRBD1 (5 bases). The V gene lost 6 bases and the J gene lost 2 bases, with 10 bases spanning the gap. CDR1 is KGHSH and CDR2 is LQKENI in the germline V gene. This CDR3 spans 14 amino acids. CDR3: CASSGALNTGELFF. The CDR3 DNA sequence: TGTGCCAGCTCTGGGGCACTCAACACCGGGGAGCTGTTTTTT.

The chain recombines TRBV13 with TRBJ1-1; D remains ambiguous. The CDR3 consists of 14 residues. Germline V lookup: CDR1 PRHDT, CDR2 FYEKMQ (reference sequence). The V end was cut by 5 bases, the J end by 4 bases, with 14 bases between. CDR3 nucleotides: TGTGCCAGCAGCCTCCTCGGAGGGAGCACTGAAGCTTTCTTT. It specifies CASSLLGGSTEAFF.

V gene TRBV27 combines with J gene TRBJ1-6, with D tentatively TRBD1 (5 bases). The V and J ends lost 1 base and 5 bases respectively, with 18 bases between them. CDR1 is MNHEY and CDR2 is SMNVEV in the germline V gene (reference sequence). The CDR3 spans 18 residues. The CDR3 nucleotides read TGTGCCAGCAGTTTATTTGGTTCCCCGGGACTAAATAATTCACCCCTCCACTTT. Its translation is CASSLFGSPGLNNSPLHF.

The J gene is TRBJ1-2, the V gene TRBV6-1; tentatively, D is TRBD1 (5 bases). The ends were cut back, 1 base at V and 4 bases at J, with 7 bases in the middle. This CDR3 has 13 amino acids. Per the germline V gene, CDR1 is MNHNS and CDR2 is SASEGT. CDR3 DNA sequence: TGTGCCAGCAGTGAAGTGACAGTCTATGGCTACACCTTC. This sequence encodes CASSEVTVYGYTF.

In regard to this clone: At one of its ends the junction is not consistent with the germline gene, which may arise from a read error. The chain carries TRBV6-2 or TRBV6-3 and TRBJ1-4; D not certain. CDR1 MNHEY and CDR2 SVGEGT come from the germline V gene. The CDR3 consists of 13 residues. The CDR3 nucleotides read TGTGCCAGCAGTTACTCGGGAGGCCCTACCCACATTTTT. It is translated as CASSYSGGPTHIF.

This chain links TRBV10-3 with TRBJ2-6; TRBD1 matches at 7 bases. In germline, CDR1 is ENHRY, CDR2 SYGVKD. Trimming took 3 bases from V and 4 from J; bases not matched to a gene: 3. The CDR3 spans 15 residues. The CDR3 DNA is TGTGCCATCAGTGATAAGGGGGCCGGGGCCAACGTCCTGACTTTC. This translates into CAISDKGAGANVLTF.

The V and J genes are TRBV4-1 and TRBJ1-2, with 9 nucleotides matching TRBD1. J lost 4 bases, V lost 4 bases, and 10 bases had no gene match. CDR3 size: 16 residues. Germline-derived CDR1 and CDR2 are MGHRA and YSYEKL. The CDR3: CASSPRTGEVSYGYTF. The CDR3 DNA sequence: TGCGCCAGCAGCCCACGGACAGGGGAGGTCTCCTATGGCTACACCTTC.

This chain links TRBV12-3 or TRBV12-4 with TRBJ1-3; no definite D call. The CDR3 loop spans 13 amino acids. V was pared by 7 bases and J by 2 bases, with 9 bases between. For the CDR3, the DNA is TGTGCCAGCAAACTCTCGGCTGGAAACACCATATATTTT. Its protein product is CASKLSAGNTIYF.

The chain employs TRBV9 and TRBJ1-6, with TRBD1 matching over 10 bases. The CDR3 sequence is 17 residues long. The junction had 14 bases not matched to a gene; V was cut back by 4 bases and J by 10 bases. CDR1 is SGDLS and CDR2 is YYNGEE in the germline V gene. CDR3 in amino acids: CASSSTSGQGFHSPLHF. The CDR3 region has the DNA TGTGCCAGCAGCTCCACCTCGGGACAGGGGTTTCACTCACCCCTCCACTTT.

The gene calls are TRBV11-2 and TRBJ1-2, with D perhaps TRBD1 (5 bases). Germline V CDR1 and CDR2: SGHAT, FQNNGV. This CDR3 is built from 15 residues. The V end lost 5 bases, the J end lost 4 bases, and 17 bases lay between the germline ends. Written as DNA, the CDR3 is TGTGCCAGCAGCCCGAGCCGCAGGGTGGGCTATGGCTACACCTTC. Encoded protein: CASSPSRRVGYGYTF.